This record covers a single TCR beta chain. Antigen specificity is unknown. Treatment here: roughly 11-day PBMC culture with coronavirus spike peptide pools or control peptides (ViraFEST assay). This entry is derived from a study of vaccination and CD4 T cells after COVID-19. The study sequenced cultured CD4+ T cell DNA using the Oncomine TCR Beta short-read assay. Each CDR3 protein gets one entry after TCRdb re-called the PCR reads with MiXCR. The sample lists 20,000 or so distinct CDR3 sequences; approximately 60% were seen once. J lost 6 bases, V lost 4 bases, and 14 bases had no gene match. The V gene's germline CDR1 is MNHEY and CDR2 SVGEGT. The CDR3 length is 18 residues.

The chain is built from TRBV6-2 or TRBV6-3 and TRBJ2-2; 10 nucleotides line up with TRBD1. Sequencing used CD4+ T cells from blood, cultured in vitro. The receptor was isolated from a human donor who had recovered from COVID-19. The CDR3 reads CASSSPGQGSFTAGELFF. In nucleotides, the CDR3 is TGTGCCAGCAGTTCCCCGGGACAGGGGAGCTTCACGGCCGGGGAGCTGTTTTTT.